The rows below give T cell receptor beta chains drawn from one sample of a study of OX40 agonist ivuxolimab in advanced cancers. Method: immunoSEQ multiplex PCR; TCRdb's copy keeps in-frame clones and lacks some. Among 15,000 to 20,000 clones listed, around 64% were seen once. Here the sequenced sample was CD4+ or CD8+ T cells sorted from blood, taken in a trial of the OX40 agonist ivuxolimab. The receptors stem from an adult with an advanced solid tumor such as melanoma, head and neck, liver or kidney cancer. Both conserved end residues are part of each CDR3. The D gene is left open where the match is weak. Expanded clones get a size class; other rows say once, few or many, or leave the size out.

TRBD1	TRBV28	NA	TRBJ2-3	CASSSGTALTDTQYF	TGTGCCAGCTCTTCCGGGACAGCTCTCACAGATACGCAGTATTTT
NA	TRBV28	NA	TRBJ2-3	CASSSLTGPLADTQYF	TGTGCCAGCAGTTCGTTAACAGGGCCACTGGCGGATACGCAGTATTTT
TRBD1	TRBV6-1	few	TRBJ1-2	CASSEGLQGALIYGYTF	TGTGCCAGCAGTGAAGGTCTACAGGGGGCGCTTATCTATGGCTACACCTTC
TRBD2	TRBV2	NA	TRBJ2-7	CASSGGGGAYEQYF	TGTGCCAGCAGTGGTGGCGGGGGGGCCTACGAGCAGTACTTC
TRBD1	TRBV6-1	medium-sized	TRBJ2-7	CASSEGQGSYEQYF	TGTGCCAGCAGCGAAGGACAGGGGAGCTACGAGCAGTACTTC
TRBD1	TRBV23-1	NA	TRBJ1-4	CASSHMGGTGNEKLFF	TGCGCCAGCAGTCACATGGGGGGGACAGGGAATGAAAAACTGTTTTTT
NA	TRBV27	NA	TRBJ1-5	CASSPLQGLNQPQHF	TGTGCCAGCAGCCCCCTACAGGGCCTCAATCAGCCCCAGCATTTT
NA	TRBV6-6	NA	TRBJ1-2	CASSYGYLGHNGYTF	TGTGCCAGCAGTTATGGGTATTTAGGACATAACGGCTACACCTTC
TRBD2	TRBV29-1	few	TRBJ2-1	CSVGAGGDYNEQFF	TGCAGCGTGGGAGCGGGGGGTGACTACAATGAGCAGTTCTTC
TRBD1	TRBV5-4	NA	TRBJ2-3	CASSLGRGRTDTQYF	TGTGCCAGCAGCTTGGGCAGGGGGCGCACAGATACGCAGTATTTT
NA	TRBV7-8	medium-sized	TRBJ2-7	CASLGAGNYEQYF	TGTGCCAGCTTGGGGGCAGGGAACTACGAGCAGTACTTC
NA	TRBV30	NA	TRBJ2-7	CAWSNVGRYEQYF	TGTGCCTGGAGTAACGTAGGGCGCTACGAGCAGTACTTC
NA	TRBV28	medium-sized	TRBJ2-5	CASSLFGSSQETQYF	TGTGCCAGCAGTTTATTTGGGTCCTCTCAAGAGACCCAGTACTTC
NA	TRBV18	few	TRBJ1-6	CASSPGYSEAVSPLHF	TGTGCCAGCTCACCAGGTTACAGCGAGGCCGTCTCACCCCTCCACTTT
TRBD2	TRBV7-3	NA	TRBJ2-1	CASSDPSGGSYNEQFF	TGTGCCAGCAGCGACCCTAGCGGGGGATCCTACAATGAGCAGTTCTTC
NA	TRBV5-1	NA	TRBJ2-1	CASSLQGTEQFF	TGCGCCAGCAGCTTACAGGGCACTGAGCAGTTCTTC
TRBD1	TRBV30	NA	TRBJ2-7	CAWGTGHSYEQYF	TGTGCCTGGGGGACAGGCCACTCCTACGAGCAGTACTTC
NA	TRBV7-7	NA	TRBJ2-3	CASSSGTGITDTQYF	TGTGCCAGCAGCAGCGGAACGGGGATCACAGATACGCAGTATTTT
NA	TRBV6-6	few	TRBJ2-2	CASSYSNAATGELFF	TGTGCCAGCAGTTACTCGAATGCAGCCACCGGGGAGCTGTTTTTT
TRBD2	TRBV9	NA	TRBJ2-1	CASSPSLAGGRGEQFF	TGTGCCAGCAGCCCATCTCTAGCGGGGGGTCGAGGTGAGCAGTTCTTC
NA	TRBV7-5	NA	TRBJ1-4	CARSTPDRDPFEKLFF	TGTGCCAGAAGCACTCCGGACAGGGACCCGTTTGAAAAACTGTTTTTT
NA	TRBV19	NA	TRBJ2-1	CASSIGDNEQFF	TGTGCCAGTAGTATCGGGGACAATGAGCAGTTCTTC
NA	TRBV19	few	TRBJ1-2	CASSDYYGYTF	TGTGCCAGTAGTGACTACTATGGCTACACCTTC
TRBD1	TRBV30	NA	TRBJ2-5	CAWSVGDRELETQYF	TGTGCCTGGAGTGTAGGGGACAGGGAGCTTGAGACCCAGTACTTC
NA	TRBV6-1	NA	TRBJ2-7	CASSEEAGYYEQYF	TGTGCCAGCAGTGAAGAGGCAGGTTACTACGAGCAGTACTTC
NA	TRBV7-8	NA	TRBJ2-7	CASSPPVWVLSYEQYF	TGTGCCAGCAGCCCCCCCGTCTGGGTCCTCTCCTACGAGCAGTACTTC
NA	TRBV27	NA	TRBJ1-5	CASSLGVGNQPQHF	TGTGCCAGCAGTTTGGGGGTGGGGAATCAGCCCCAGCATTTT
NA	TRBV7-8	NA	TRBJ2-7	CASSFARFYEQYF	TGTGCCAGCAGTTTCGCGCGGTTCTACGAGCAGTACTTC
NA	TRBV7-9	few	TRBJ2-1	CASSFGYNEQFF	TGTGCCAGCAGCTTCGGATACAATGAGCAGTTCTTC
NA	TRBV4-1	NA	TRBJ2-1	CASSQVWGNEQFF	TGCGCCAGCAGCCAAGTATGGGGAAATGAGCAGTTCTTC
TRBD1	TRBV4-1	NA	TRBJ1-2	CASSSNRRGRRDYGYTF	TGCGCCAGCAGTTCCAATCGCAGGGGGCGGCGAGACTATGGCTACACCTTC
TRBD1	TRBV19	NA	TRBJ2-7	CASSIGQGVYEQYF	TGTGCCAGTAGTATAGGACAGGGGGTCTACGAGCAGTACTTC
TRBD1	TRBV29-1	NA	TRBJ2-7	CSVRTGVSYEQYF	TGCAGCGTGCGGACAGGTGTTTCCTACGAGCAGTACTTC
TRBD2	TRBV7-9	NA	TRBJ2-7	CASSFQGLADGKISYEQYF	TGTGCCAGCAGCTTTCAGGGACTAGCGGACGGTAAGATCTCCTACGAGCAGTACTTC
TRBD1	TRBV7-3	NA	TRBJ1-2	CASSLFGTDYGYTF	TGTGCCAGCAGCTTATTTGGGACAGACTATGGCTACACCTTC
NA	TRBV6-5	NA	TRBJ1-3	CASSYSKFLSGNTIYF	TGTGCCAGCAGTTACTCGAAATTTCTTTCTGGAAACACCATATATTTT
NA	TRBV4-3	NA	TRBJ2-3	CASSQDRMGLTDTQYF	TGCGCCAGCAGCCAAGATCGAATGGGGCTCACAGATACGCAGTATTTT
NA	TRBV7-8	once	TRBJ1-2	CASSLWTVVGYTF	TGTGCCAGCAGCTTGTGGACAGTAGTTGGCTACACCTTC
NA	TRBV28	NA	TRBJ1-2	CASDRANYGYTF	TGTGCCAGCGACAGAGCTAACTATGGCTACACCTTC
TRBD2	TRBV5-6	few	TRBJ2-3	CASSLDLAGGHGDTQYF	TGTGCCAGCAGCCTCGATCTAGCGGGGGGCCATGGAGATACGCAGTATTTT
NA	TRBV14	NA	TRBJ2-2	CASSQVSSAGELFF	TGTGCCAGCAGCCAAGTCTCGAGTGCCGGGGAGCTGTTTTTT
TRBD1	TRBV7-3	medium-sized	TRBJ1-1	CASSFGQGSEAFF	TGTGCCAGCAGCTTCGGACAGGGGAGCGAAGCTTTCTTT
TRBD1	TRBV5-1	NA	TRBJ1-2	CASSYGQGYGYTF	TGCGCCAGCAGCTACGGACAGGGATATGGCTACACCTTC